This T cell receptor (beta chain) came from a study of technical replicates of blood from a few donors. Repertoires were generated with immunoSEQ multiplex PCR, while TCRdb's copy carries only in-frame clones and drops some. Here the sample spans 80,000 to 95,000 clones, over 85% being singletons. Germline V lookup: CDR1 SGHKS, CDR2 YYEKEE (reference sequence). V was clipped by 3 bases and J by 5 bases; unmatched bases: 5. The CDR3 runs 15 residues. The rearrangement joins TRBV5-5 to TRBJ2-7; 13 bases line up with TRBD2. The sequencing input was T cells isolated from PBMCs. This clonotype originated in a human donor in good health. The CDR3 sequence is CASSWTSGSENEQYF. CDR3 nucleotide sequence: TGTGCCAGCAGCTGGACTAGCGGGAGTGAAAACGAGCAGTACTTC.